This T cell receptor (beta chain) was identified in a study of blood T cells in healthy people across ages. Notes on the study in general: Strong correlation linked observed beta diversity and percent naive T cells.

Those donating, healthy Caucasian individuals from Russia, were aged roughly 6 to 100. Researchers collected ten milliliters of peripheral blood from every single donor. CDR1 is DFQATT, CDR2 SNEGSKA, per germline (reference sequence). Deletions cut 0 bases from V and 7 bases from J, with 11 bases between. The CDR3 consists of 13 residues. A second PCR, run for roughly 7 to 12 cycles, used a sample-barcoded 5' primer plus a J-beta primer mix. TCRdb reprocessed the 5' RACE reads with MiXCR, giving one entry per CDR3 protein. This sample has fewer than 2 million distinct CDR3 sequences, with around 40% found just once. A word on this clonotype: Its antigen is not known.

The sequence was collected from a human donor in good health. This chain uses TRBV20-1 with TRBJ2-3; D ambiguous. The sample taken for sequencing was blood. CDR3 in DNA: TGCAGTGCTAGAGATCTCACCAGATATACGCAGTATTTT. Amino acid sequence: CSARDLTRYTQYF.